This T cell receptor (beta chain) was documented in a study of blood T cell repertoires in COVID-19. Overall study: PBMCs, B-cell-depleted T cells, or T cells were the source of the cDNA or gDNA that made up the material.

Original handling: The assay estimated nucleated cells by amplifying reference gene primers. TCRdb's table, derived via immunoSEQ multiplex PCR, lists solely in-frame clones and lacks some. V and J calls and clone size are as listed in that table; D and trimming were resolved from the DNA. Among 200,000 to 250,000 clones listed, approximately 81% were seen once. The CDR3 has 14 amino acids. V lost 0 bases to trimming and J lost 5 bases; unmatched junction nucleotides: 1. Germline V CDR1 and CDR2: SGHRS, YFSETQ. The V and J genes are TRBV5-1 and TRBJ2-1; 8 nucleotides line up with TRBD2. The TCR originated in a man aged 35-49 years with acute or convalescent COVID-19. The sample was peripheral blood. CDR3 nucleotides: TGCGCCAGCAGCTTGGAGCGGGGGAACAATGAGCAGTTCTTC. It encodes CASSLERGNNEQFF.